This T cell receptor (beta chain) stems from a study of CD8 T cells in ankylosing spondylitis. V lost 0 bases to trimming and J lost 5 bases, with 7 bases between them. This CDR3 is built from 13 residues. The germline CDR1 and CDR2 sequences are LGHDT and YNNKEL (reference sequence). Notes on this clonotype: The antigen remains undetermined.

TCRdb itself ran the 5' RACE reads through MiXCR, one entry per CDR3 protein. This table has under 250,000 distinct CDR3 sequences, around 32% appearing once. Overall study results and limits: Before this, some motif variants had been reported in reactive arthritis synovial fluid and blood. As reported, disease-linked clones showed significant enrichment in matched ankylosing spondylitis synovial fluid.

This chain joins TRBV3-1 and TRBJ2-5; no clear D. The TCR sequence derives from a male donor with ankylosing spondylitis or in good health (not recorded which). The material sequenced was blood, either unsorted or a sorted T cell fraction (not recorded which). The CDR3 nucleotides read TGTGCCAGCAGCCAAGATAAGGTGGAGACCCAGTACTTC. Residues: CASSQDKVETQYF.